Listed below are T cell receptor beta chains from one sample, sequenced in a study of a mutant IDH1 vaccine in newly diagnosed glioma. TCRdb's copy holds only in-frame clones and misses some; the assay was immunoSEQ multiplex PCR. This table holds tens of thousands of clones, about 81% found once. These TCRs are of unknown antigen specificity. This specimen consisted of PBMCs, obtained from a glioma patient whose treatment included an IDH1 peptide vaccine. These receptors all come from a woman in her twenties or thirties with glioma. Some clones in this sample may be carry-over from other donors' samples. Each CDR3 is given with its conserved first and last residue. The order of the fields is V gene, J gene, D gene, clone size, CDR3 DNA, CDR3 protein. D genes are given only for firm matches. Only some rows state a clone size, as once, few, many or a class for expanded clones.

TRBV9,TRBJ2-7,-,-,TGTGCCAGCAGCGTAGAGGAGGAGGGGTGGGAGCAGTACTTC,CASSVEEEGWEQYF
TRBV2,TRBJ1-4,-,once,TGTGCCAGCATACTAATGGCTCGGCGAAATGAAAAACTGTTTTTT,CASILMARRNEKLFF
TRBV7-8,TRBJ2-7,-,-,TGTGCCAGCAGCTTGGGGTCCCACGAGCAGTACTTC,CASSLGSHEQYF
TRBV6-1,TRBJ1-1,TRBD1,-,TGTGCCAGCAGTGACCGGGACAGGGGTGTTCGCACTGAAGCTTTCTTT,CASSDRDRGVRTEAFF
TRBV9,TRBJ1-1,-,-,TGTGCCAGCAGCGTAGCTCCCAACACTGAAGCTTTCTTT,CASSVAPNTEAFF
TRBV30,TRBJ2-7,-,-,TGTGCCTGGAGTGTACCCGCCGAGAGCTCCTACGAGCAGTACTTC,CAWSVPAESSYEQYF
TRBV19,TRBJ1-5,TRBD1,-,TGTGCCAGTAGCCACGACAGGGGAAACAATCAGCCCCAGCATTTT,CASSHDRGNNQPQHF
TRBV2,TRBJ2-2,-,-,TGTGCCAGCAGTCCTCCTGCCTGGCGGGCGGAGACCGGGGAGCTGTTTTTT,CASSPPAWRAETGELFF
TRBV5-1,TRBJ1-2,TRBD1,-,TGCGCCAGCAGCCCCGGAGGACAGGGGGCGCGGTCTGGGGGCTACACCTTC,CASSPGGQGARSGGYTF
TRBV6-5,TRBJ2-7,-,-,TGTGCCAGCAGTTACTCCCACAGGGAGTACGAGCAGTACTTC,CASSYSHREYEQYF
TRBV10-2,TRBJ2-7,-,-,TGCGCCAGCAACCCGGGCTCGGCGGGCTACGAGCAGTACTTC,CASNPGSAGYEQYF
TRBV30,TRBJ2-1,-,once,TGTGCCTGGAGTGTGTTGGCAACCCGCTACAATGAGCAGTTCTTC,CAWSVLATRYNEQFF
TRBV30,TRBJ1-1,-,-,TGTGCCTGGAGTCCCTGGGTGATAGATAACACTGAAGCTTTCTTT,CAWSPWVIDNTEAFF
TRBV14,TRBJ2-1,TRBD2,-,TGTGCCAGCAGCCAAGATATCGGCCTAGCGGGAGAGGGTGAGCAGTTCTTC,CASSQDIGLAGEGEQFF
TRBV29-1,TRBJ2-2,TRBD1,once,TGCAGCGTTGTGACAGGGACGGGCACCGGGGAGCTGTTTTTT,CSVVTGTGTGELFF
TRBV7-7,TRBJ1-1,-,-,TGTGCTAGCAGCTTAGAAGAGAACACTGAAGCTTTCTTT,CASSLEENTEAFF
TRBV2,TRBJ2-1,TRBD2,-,TGTGCCAGCAACCCCCCCGGGGTAGGACTAGCGGAGCAGTTCTTC,CASNPPGVGLAEQFF
TRBV27,TRBJ2-1,TRBD2,-,TGTGCCAGCAGTTTTCGGGAGGAGGGAGAGCAGTTCTTC,CASSFREEGEQFF
TRBV10-2,TRBJ2-7,TRBD2,-,TGCGCCAGCAGTGAACGCGCGGGGGTCTACGAGCAGTACTTC,CASSERAGVYEQYF
TRBV6-1,TRBJ1-3,-,-,TGTGCCAGCAGTGAAGACCCTCGGGGAAACACCATATATTTT,CASSEDPRGNTIYF
TRBV7-9,TRBJ1-2,TRBD1,-,TGTGCCAGCAGCCCCCGGGACAGGGCTGACTATGGCTACACCTTC,CASSPRDRADYGYTF
TRBV2,TRBJ2-3,-,-,TGTGCCAGCAGACGGAGGGAGGCTGGCACAGATACGCAGTATTTT,CASRRREAGTDTQYF
TRBV4-1,TRBJ2-7,TRBD1,-,TGCGCCAGCAGCCAGACGACAGGGACCTACGAGCAGTACTTC,CASSQTTGTYEQYF
TRBV9,TRBJ2-2,-,-,TGTGCCAGCAGGGGCGGGCGCGGGGAGCTGTTTTTT,CASRGGRGELFF
TRBV5-4,TRBJ1-4,TRBD1,-,TGTGCCAGCAGCTTAGGACAGGGGGGCGCTAATGAAAAACTGTTTTTT,CASSLGQGGANEKLFF
TRBV27,TRBJ1-3,TRBD1,few,TGTGCCAGCAGTTCCCACAGGGGAATTTCTGGAAACACCATATATTTT,CASSSHRGISGNTIYF
TRBV10-3,TRBJ1-5,TRBD1,-,TGTGCCAGCTCCCTGGGCCCGGGACAGGGGACCCAGCATTTT,CASSLGPGQGTQHF
TRBV19,TRBJ2-3,-,-,TGTGCGCACTACTCTAGCACAGATACGCAGTATTTT,CAHYSSTDTQYF
TRBV30,TRBJ1-2,-,-,TGTGCCTGGAGTGCGCTCAGGGAATACTATGGCTACACCTTC,CAWSALREYYGYTF
TRBV28,TRBJ1-2,-,few,TGTGCCAGCAGTCCGACAGCCAGACCTTACTATGGCTACACCTTC,CASSPTARPYYGYTF
TRBV29-1,TRBJ2-7,-,-,TGCAGCGTTGAAGCAGGGGCAGCCTACGAGCAGTACTTC,CSVEAGAAYEQYF
TRBV28,TRBJ1-2,-,-,TGTGCCAGCAGTTTAAGCGGGTGGGGGAACTATGGCTACACCTTC,CASSLSGWGNYGYTF
TRBV11-3,TRBJ1-2,-,-,TGTGCCAGCAGCTTCGCCGGTTCCTATGGCTACACCTTC,CASSFAGSYGYTF
TRBV27,TRBJ1-2,TRBD1,-,TGTGCCAGCAGTGGGGACAGGGGGTCCTCTGGCCTTGGCTACACCTTC,CASSGDRGSSGLGYTF
TRBV7-9,TRBJ1-3,-,-,TGTGCCAGCAGCACCCCCAACACCATATATTTT,CASSTPNTIYF
TRBV27,TRBJ2-7,-,-,TGTGCCAGCGGACCAGTCGCAGGTGCGGGATGGCACGAGCAGTACTTC,CASGPVAGAGWHEQYF
TRBV9,TRBJ1-1,-,-,TGTGCCAGCAGCGTAGTTGGCGGAAACACTGAAGCTTTCTTT,CASSVVGGNTEAFF
TRBV27,TRBJ1-1,-,-,TGTGCCAGCGGATTAGGGGAGGGGCGGAAGGCTTTCTTT,CASGLGEGRKAFF
TRBV5-8,TRBJ2-1,TRBD1,-,TGTGCCAGCAGCAGGCCCCGGGACAGGACCAACAATGAGCAGTTCTTC,CASSRPRDRTNNEQFF
TRBV2,TRBJ2-7,TRBD1,-,TGTGCCAGCAGTATGGGACAGGGGGAGTACGAGCAGTACTTC,CASSMGQGEYEQYF
TRBV6-5,TRBJ1-1,TRBD1,-,TGTGCCAGCAGTTCCCGACAGGGGCGGAACACTGAAGCTTTCTTT,CASSSRQGRNTEAFF
TRBV10-2,TRBJ2-3,-,-,TGCGCCAGCAACCCGGGACATAGCACAGATACGCAGTATTTT,CASNPGHSTDTQYF
TRBV2,TRBJ1-5,-,few,TGTGCCAGCAGTCTCGGGACTACCAATCAGCCCCAGCATTTT,CASSLGTTNQPQHF
TRBV29-1,TRBJ1-2,-,-,TGCAGCGTTGTTGGGGGGCTCAACTATGGCTACACCTTC,CSVVGGLNYGYTF
TRBV4-2,TRBJ2-7,-,-,TGTGCCAGCAGCCAAGACACCTACTACGAGCAGTACTTC,CASSQDTYYEQYF
TRBV27,TRBJ1-1,-,-,TGTGCCAGCAGCCGAATGGGACGGAGGAACACTGAAGCTTTCTTT,CASSRMGRRNTEAFF
TRBV29-1,TRBJ2-7,-,-,TGCAGCGTTGAAAGTGATGGTTACGAGCAGTACTTC,CSVESDGYEQYF
TRBV12-5,TRBJ2-1,TRBD2,-,TGTGCTAGTGGTTTGGTCCTAGGAACTAGCGTATACAATGAGCAGTTCTTC,CASGLVLGTSVYNEQFF
TRBV23-1,TRBJ1-5,-,once,TGCGCCAGCAGTCAATCTCCGGACTCTAGGAATCAGCCCCAGCATTTT,CASSQSPDSRNQPQHF
TRBV7-9,TRBJ1-5,TRBD1,-,TGTGCCAGCAGCTTAGGAGACAGGGCGGGTCAGCCCCAGCATTTT,CASSLGDRAGQPQHF
TRBV7-8,TRBJ1-1,TRBD1,-,TGTGCCAGCAGCCTTGGGGGACAGGGGGCCGCTTTCTTT,CASSLGGQGAAFF
TRBV10-3,TRBJ1-1,TRBD1,-,TGTGCCATCAGTGTTGAGGGGGCGCGTACTGAAGCTTTCTTT,CAISVEGARTEAFF
TRBV29-1,TRBJ2-1,-,-,TGCAGCGTCGCCCCGGGGGCGGGGGTGGATGAGCAGTTCTTC,CSVAPGAGVDEQFF
TRBV19,TRBJ2-1,-,-,TGTGCCAGCCGAGAGGACAGAGAATGGTACAATGAGCAGTTCTTC,CASREDREWYNEQFF
TRBV9,TRBJ2-7,TRBD2,-,TGTGCCAGCAGTGAGGGCGGGAGTGTCTACGAGCAGTACTTC,CASSEGGSVYEQYF
TRBV10-1,TRBJ1-5,-,-,TGCGCCAGCAGGGGTAGCAATCAGCCCCAGCATTTT,CASRGSNQPQHF
TRBV27,TRBJ1-2,-,-,TGTGCCAGCAGTTTAGGGGGGGCGCTCCATTATGGCTACACCTTC,CASSLGGALHYGYTF